This TCR beta chain was sequenced for a study of OX40 agonist ivuxolimab in advanced cancers. Broader study findings: Not determined was the antigen specificity of the expanded peripheral T cells. The study found among the lowest clonal expansion in partial responders at 0.1-3.0 mg/kg.

This clone is a singleton in its sample. Its antigen remains unknown. This table comes from immunoSEQ multiplex PCR, and its TCRdb copy is limited to in-frame clones, with some not included. This table has some 95,000 clones, about 83% appearing once. Germline values: CDR1 MNHEY, CDR2 SVGAGI. CDR3 length equals 13 residues. V dropped 8 bases and J dropped 6 bases, with 17 bases sitting between them. The chain has TRBV6-5 and TRBJ2-7; D call uncertain. This specimen consisted of CD4+ or CD8+ T cells sorted from blood, obtained in a trial of the OX40 agonist ivuxolimab. The sequence was obtained from an adult with an advanced solid tumor such as melanoma, head and neck, liver or kidney cancer. CDR3 protein: CASYVSGSGEQYF. CDR3 bases: TGTGCCAGCTACGTATCTGGGTCGGGCGAGCAGTACTTC.